This T cell receptor (beta chain) was found in a study of response to subunit inactivated influenza vaccine (dated by TCRdb to 2017 to 2018). Background for the entire study: The study used deep quantitative T cell receptor repertoire profiling to track responses to a trivalent subunit inactivated influenza vaccine. General study outcomes and caveats: It was suggested by the authors that each seasonal influenza vaccination may recruit only a limited number of new T cells.

Library creation used RT-PCR. Sequencing used an Illumina HiSeq 2500. TCRdb took the public reads, trimmed them with fastp at Q25, ran MiXCR for clone calling and kept in-frame beta chains. Rows matching on CDR3 protein sequence are summarized as one entry with the most common DNA and genes. This sample lists 550,000 to 650,000 distinct CDR3 sequences; about an eighth were detected once. The ten largest clones represent 10% of the sample. Taken from cysteine to phenylalanine, the CDR3 has 17 residues. Only CDR3 DNA remains: 51 bases, in frame from the first base. CDR1 is given as SGHTA and CDR2 as FQGNSA, both from the germline V gene. Unmatched junction bases come to 8, with V trimmed by 1 base and J by 2 bases. For this clonotype: What this receptor recognizes is not known. No much larger clone is present one base from it, and per-base qualities are unavailable.

The chain is assembled from TRBV7-2 and TRBJ2-5; TRBD2 aligns with 9 central bases. Source: PBMCs from blood, taken on the day of vaccination. The sequence came from a man in his fifties or sixties who received an inactivated influenza vaccine. Donor details come from another sample of the same person, matched by shared clones. The DNA sequence follows: TGTGCCAGCAGCTTAGGGAGGGCTAGCGGGGCTCAAGAGACCCAGTACTTC. Translated, it reads CASSLGRASGAQETQYF.